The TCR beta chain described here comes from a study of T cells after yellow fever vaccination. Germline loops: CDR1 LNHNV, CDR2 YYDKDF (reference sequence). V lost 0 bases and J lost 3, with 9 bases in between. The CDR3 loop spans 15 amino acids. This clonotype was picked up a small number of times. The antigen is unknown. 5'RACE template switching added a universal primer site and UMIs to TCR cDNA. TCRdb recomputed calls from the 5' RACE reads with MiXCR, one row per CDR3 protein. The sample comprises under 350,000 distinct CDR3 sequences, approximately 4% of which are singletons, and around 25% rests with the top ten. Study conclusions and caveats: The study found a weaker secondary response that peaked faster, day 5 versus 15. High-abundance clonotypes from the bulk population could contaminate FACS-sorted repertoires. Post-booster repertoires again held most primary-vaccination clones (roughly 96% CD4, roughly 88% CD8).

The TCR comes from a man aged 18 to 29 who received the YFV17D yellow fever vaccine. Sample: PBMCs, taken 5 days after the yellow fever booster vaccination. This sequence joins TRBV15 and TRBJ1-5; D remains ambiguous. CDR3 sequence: CATSREVADNQPQHF. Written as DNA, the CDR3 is TGTGCCACCAGCAGAGAGGTGGCGGACAATCAGCCCCAGCATTTT.